These T cell receptor beta chains were read from a single sample in a study of molecular identifiers for immune sequencing clone quantification. TCRdb called the PCR reads again in MiXCR, with one record for every CDR3 protein. Of around 470,000 distinct CDR3 sequences in the sample, 20% to 25% were seen once. Material: naive CD8+ T cells from blood, with Jurkat cell RNA spiked in. The receptors stem from a human donor in good health. Some libraries in this study had Jurkat cell RNA spiked in. Each CDR3 is given with its conserved first and last residue. Fields, in order: clone size, D gene, J gene, V gene, CDR3 DNA, CDR3 protein. D genes are given only for firm matches. Size values are once, few and many counts, or a class for expanded clones, and some rows have none.

size: few
D: TRBD1
J: TRBJ1-1
V: TRBV7-9
DNA: TGTGCCAGCAGCCCAAACTCGGACAGGGGGCTTGAAGCTTTCTTT
CDR3: CASSPNSDRGLEAFF

size: many
D: .
J: TRBJ1-5
V: TRBV6-6
DNA: TGTGCCAGCAGTGCAGGGTTCCAGCCCCAGCATTTT
CDR3: CASSAGFQPQHF

size: .
D: .
J: TRBJ2-2
V: TRBV10-1
DNA: TGCGCCAGCAGTGAGTCCCGAACCGGGGAGCTGTTTTTT
CDR3: CASSESRTGELFF

size: many
D: .
J: TRBJ2-4
V: TRBV7-7
DNA: TGTGCTAGCAGCCCTCGTTGGGCAGCGAATACTCTAGACAAAAACATTCAGTACTTC
CDR3: CASSPRWAANTLDKNIQYF

size: .
D: .
J: TRBJ2-2
V: TRBV19
DNA: TGTGCCAGTGGCGGGCTTTCGTCGGCCGGGGAGCTGTTTTTT
CDR3: CASGGLSSAGELFF

size: many
D: .
J: TRBJ1-1
V: TRBV20-1
DNA: TGCAGTGCTAGTTTGACCCATGGGGGCACTGAAGCTTTCTTT
CDR3: CSASLTHGGTEAFF

size: .
D: .
J: TRBJ1-2
V: TRBV25-1
DNA: TGTGCCAGCACAGGGAGTAACTATGGCTACACCTTC
CDR3: CASTGSNYGYTF

size: few
D: .
J: TRBJ2-5
V: TRBV15
DNA: TGTGCCACCAGCAGAGATCCCCCCCCGGGTTTAGTTGAAGAGACCCAGTACTTC
CDR3: CATSRDPPPGLVEETQYF

size: many
D: TRBD2
J: TRBJ2-3
V: TRBV4-3
DNA: TGCGCCAGCAGCCCGCACTCTAGCGGGAAGAACACAGATACGCAGTATTTT
CDR3: CASSPHSSGKNTDTQYF

size: few
D: .
J: TRBJ1-1
V: TRBV4-1
DNA: TGCGCCAGCAGCCAAGCAGTATCGGGTACTGAAGCTTTCTTT
CDR3: CASSQAVSGTEAFF